This is a list of T cell receptor beta chains from one sample in a study of blood T cells in healthy people across ages. Using its own MiXCR run on the 5' RACE reads, TCRdb lists one record per CDR3 protein. Of about 1,800,000 distinct CDR3 sequences in the sample, about 30% were seen once. The sample taken for sequencing was blood. All receptors come from a woman in her twenties or thirties in good health. Both conserved end residues are part of each CDR3. The D gene is left open where the match is weak. Clone size appears in some rows only: once, few, many, or a class for an expanded clone.

V	size	J	length	D	CDR3	DNA
TRBV5-1	few	TRBJ2-7	13	.	CASSLHATYEQYF	TGCGCCAGCAGCTTGCACGCGACCTACGAGCAGTACTTC
TRBV30	.	TRBJ1-1	13	TRBD1	CAWSEQGGTEAFF	TGTGCCTGGAGCGAACAGGGGGGCACTGAAGCTTTCTTT
TRBV2	few	TRBJ2-1	12	.	CASRSVNNEQFF	TGTGCCAGCAGATCAGTTAACAATGAGCAGTTCTTC
TRBV11-2	few	TRBJ1-1	14	.	CASSYQGEYTEAFF	TGTGCCAGCAGCTACCAGGGAGAGTACACTGAAGCTTTCTTT
TRBV7-2	.	TRBJ2-2	13	TRBD2	CASKRGDAGELFF	TGTGCCAGCAAGCGGGGCGACGCCGGGGAGCTGTTTTTT
TRBV27	.	TRBJ2-7	14	TRBD1	CANSSTGNSYEQYF	TGTGCCAACAGTTCGACAGGGAATTCCTACGAGCAGTACTTC
TRBV12-3/TRBV12-4	.	TRBJ1-2	12	TRBD1	CASTLTGQGYTF	TGTGCCAGCACCTTGACAGGGCAAGGCTACACCTTC
TRBV2	.	TRBJ2-5	13	TRBD1	CASILDRGVTQYF	TGTGCCAGCATTCTGGACAGGGGAGTGACCCAGTACTTC
TRBV28	.	TRBJ1-5	21	TRBD1	CASSHLPSTLLVQGLPPSQHF	TGTGCCAGCAGTCACCTCCCCTCGACCCTCCTTGTACAGGGGCTCCCCCCATCCCAGCATTTT
TRBV15	.	TRBJ1-1	14	TRBD1	CATSSRQGSTEAFF	TGTGCCACCAGCAGCCGACAGGGGTCCACTGAAGCTTTCTTT
TRBV28	.	TRBJ2-1	18	.	CASRTWREGLAAYNEQFF	TGTGCCAGCCGAACCTGGCGAGAGGGATTAGCGGCTTACAATGAGCAGTTCTTC
TRBV7-9	many	TRBJ2-7	12	.	CASSLDHYEQYF	TGTGCCAGCAGCCTCGACCATTACGAGCAGTACTTC
TRBV5-1	.	TRBJ2-5	12	.	CASSLVGRYQYF	TGCGCCAGCAGCTTGGTCGGGCGATATCAGTACTTC
TRBV6-6	few	TRBJ1-5	15	.	CASIDRPIANQPQHF	TGTGCCAGCATCGACAGGCCCATAGCCAATCAGCCCCAGCATTTT
TRBV5-6	few	TRBJ2-7	14	.	CASSRMGSTEEQYF	TGTGCCAGCAGCCGAATGGGAAGTACAGAGGAGCAGTACTTC
TRBV3-1	few	TRBJ2-5	14	.	CASSETRGKETQYF	TGTGCCAGCAGCGAGACTAGGGGTAAAGAGACCCAGTACTTC
TRBV5-5	few	TRBJ1-2	14	.	CASSFPGANYGYTF	TGTGCCAGCAGCTTCCCGGGGGCTAACTATGGCTACACCTTC
TRBV6-1	.	TRBJ1-1	12	TRBD1	CAGQGARTEAFF	TGTGCCGGACAGGGGGCGCGGACTGAAGCTTTCTTT
TRBV20-1	.	TRBJ1-1	13	.	CSAKTPQDTEAFF	TGCAGTGCTAAAACCCCGCAAGACACTGAAGCTTTCTTT
TRBV3-1	few	TRBJ1-6	15	TRBD1	CASSPTGSKNSPLHF	TGTGCCAGCAGCCCGACAGGGTCTAAGAATTCACCCCTCCACTTT
TRBV6-5	.	TRBJ1-3	15	TRBD1	CASARTGDSGNTIYF	TGTGCCAGTGCTCGGACAGGCGACTCTGGAAACACCATATATTTT
TRBV2	.	TRBJ1-1	11	.	CASKGWTEAFF	TGTGCCAGCAAGGGATGGACTGAAGCTTTCTTT
TRBV20-1	many	TRBJ2-7	14	.	CSARDQRTPYEQYF	TGCAGTGCTAGAGATCAAAGGACCCCTTACGAGCAGTACTTC
TRBV20-1	.	TRBJ2-1	12	.	CSARAGNNEQFF	TGCAGTGCTAGGGCCGGTAACAATGAGCAGTTCTTC
TRBV29-1	once	TRBJ2-1	17	TRBD2	CSAPATRSGSSYNEQFF	TGCAGCGCCCCAGCCACCCGTAGCGGGAGCTCCTACAATGAGCAGTTCTTC
TRBV27	.	TRBJ1-6	18	TRBD1	CASSFRGQGYGSKSPLHF	TGTGCCAGCAGTTTCCGAGGACAGGGGTACGGGTCCAAATCACCCCTCCACTTT
TRBV24-1	.	TRBJ2-7	15	.	CATSDSGGGYNEQYF	TGTGCCACCAGTGATTCAGGGGGGGGATACAATGAGCAGTACTTC